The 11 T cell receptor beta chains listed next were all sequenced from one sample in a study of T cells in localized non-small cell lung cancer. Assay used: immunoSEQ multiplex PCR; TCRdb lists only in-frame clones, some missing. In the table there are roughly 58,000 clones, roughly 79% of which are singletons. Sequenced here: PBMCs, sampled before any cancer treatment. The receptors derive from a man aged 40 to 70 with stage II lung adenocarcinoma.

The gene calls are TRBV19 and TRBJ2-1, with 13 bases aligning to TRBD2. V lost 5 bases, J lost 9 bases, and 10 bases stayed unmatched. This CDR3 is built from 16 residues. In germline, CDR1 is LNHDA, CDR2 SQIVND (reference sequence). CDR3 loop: CASSSLAGGALIEQFF. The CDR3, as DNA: TGTGCCAGTAGTTCACTAGCGGGAGGGGCCCTAATTGAGCAGTTCTTC.

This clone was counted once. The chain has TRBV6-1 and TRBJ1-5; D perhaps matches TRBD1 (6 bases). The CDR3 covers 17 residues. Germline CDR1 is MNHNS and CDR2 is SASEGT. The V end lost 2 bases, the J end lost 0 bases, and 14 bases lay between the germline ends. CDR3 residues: CASSETPGTHSNQPQHF. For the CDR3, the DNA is TGTGCCAGCAGTGAAACACCCGGGACACATAGCAATCAGCCCCAGCATTTT.

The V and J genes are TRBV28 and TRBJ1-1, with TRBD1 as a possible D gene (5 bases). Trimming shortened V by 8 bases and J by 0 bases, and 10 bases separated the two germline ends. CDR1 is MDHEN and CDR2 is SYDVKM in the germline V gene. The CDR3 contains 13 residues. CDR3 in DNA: TGTGCCAGCGGAGGGACCATGAACACTGAAGCTTTCTTT. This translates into CASGGTMNTEAFF.

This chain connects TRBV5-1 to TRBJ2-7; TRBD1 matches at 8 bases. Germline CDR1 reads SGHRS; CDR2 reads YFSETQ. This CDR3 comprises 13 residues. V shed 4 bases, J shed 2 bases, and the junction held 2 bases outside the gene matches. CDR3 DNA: TGCGCCAGCAGCCCGGACAGGGCCTACGAGCAGTACTTC. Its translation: CASSPDRAYEQYF.

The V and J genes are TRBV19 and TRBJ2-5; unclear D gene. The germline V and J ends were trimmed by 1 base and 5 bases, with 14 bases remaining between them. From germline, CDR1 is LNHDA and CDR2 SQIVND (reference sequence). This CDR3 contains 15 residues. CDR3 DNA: TGTGCCAGTAGTATAGTGGAAAACTCTTTGGAGACCCAGTACTTC. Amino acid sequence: CASSIVENSLETQYF.

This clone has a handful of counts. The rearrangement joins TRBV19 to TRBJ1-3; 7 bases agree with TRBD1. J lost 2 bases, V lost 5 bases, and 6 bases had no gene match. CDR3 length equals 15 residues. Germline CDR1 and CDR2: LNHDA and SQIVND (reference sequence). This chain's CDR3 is CASSEIDRAGNTIYF. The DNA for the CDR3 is TGTGCCAGTAGTGAAATCGACAGGGCTGGAAACACCATATATTTT.

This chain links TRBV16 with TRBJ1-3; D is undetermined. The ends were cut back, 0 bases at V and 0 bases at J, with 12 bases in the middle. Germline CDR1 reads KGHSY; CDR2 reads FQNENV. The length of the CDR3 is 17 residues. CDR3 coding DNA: TGTGCCAGCAGCCAATCGCGAAGGTACAGCTCTGGAAACACCATATATTTT. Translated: CASSQSRRYSSGNTIYF.

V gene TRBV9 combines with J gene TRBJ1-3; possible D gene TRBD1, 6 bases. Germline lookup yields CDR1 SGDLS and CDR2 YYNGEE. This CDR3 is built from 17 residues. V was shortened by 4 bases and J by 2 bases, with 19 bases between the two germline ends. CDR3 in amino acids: CASSTRGDTSAGNTIYF. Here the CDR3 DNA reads TGTGCCAGCAGCACGAGAGGGGACACTTCGGCTGGAAACACCATATATTTT. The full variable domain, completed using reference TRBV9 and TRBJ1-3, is DSGVTQTPKHLITATGQRVTLRCSPRSGDLSVYWYQQSLDQGLQFLIQYYNGEERAKGNILERFSAQQFPDLHSELNLSSLELGDSALYFCASSTRGDTSAGNTIYFGEGSWLTVV.

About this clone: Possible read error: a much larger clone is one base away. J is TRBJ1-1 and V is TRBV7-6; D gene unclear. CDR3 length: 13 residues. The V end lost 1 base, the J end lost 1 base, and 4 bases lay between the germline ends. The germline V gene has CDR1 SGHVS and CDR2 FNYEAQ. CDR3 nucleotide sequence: TGTGCCAGCAGCTTAGAAAAGAACACTGAAGCTTTCTTT. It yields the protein CASSLEKNTEAFF. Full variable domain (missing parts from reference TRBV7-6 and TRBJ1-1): GAGVSQSPRYKVTKRGQDVALRCDPISGHVSLYWYRQALGQGPEFLTYFNYEAQQDKSGLPNDRFSAERPEGSISTLTIQRTEQRDSAMYRCASSLEKNTEAFFGQGTRLTVV.

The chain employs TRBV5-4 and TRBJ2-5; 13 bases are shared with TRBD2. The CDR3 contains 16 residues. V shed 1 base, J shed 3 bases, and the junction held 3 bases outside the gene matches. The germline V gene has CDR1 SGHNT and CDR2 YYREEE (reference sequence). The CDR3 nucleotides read TGTGCCAGCAGCTTGCCCGGACTAGCGGGAGAAGAGACCCAGTACTTC. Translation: CASSLPGLAGEETQYF.

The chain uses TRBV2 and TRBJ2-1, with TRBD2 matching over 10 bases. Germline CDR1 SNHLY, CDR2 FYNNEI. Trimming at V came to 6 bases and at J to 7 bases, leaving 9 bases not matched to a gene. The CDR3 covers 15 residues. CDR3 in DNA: TGTGCCAGCAGCCTGGGACTAGCGAAAAAGAATGAGCAGTTCTTC. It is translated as CASSLGLAKKNEQFF.